The 24 T cell receptor beta chains given below trace back to one sample, sequenced in a study of cytomegalovirus exposure and HLA in healthy donors. 60 Vbeta and 13 Jbeta primers were used in PCR. Profiling relied on immunoSEQ multiplex PCR, and the TCRdb table lists in-frame clones only, not all of them. The sample carries around 190,000 clones, 78% recorded once. Sequenced: PBMCs. Receptors originate from a woman aged 25-40 years in good health and CMV-seropositive.

This rearrangement joins TRBV6-6 to TRBJ2-2; possibly TRBD1 for D (5 bases). The V and J ends lost 6 bases and 3 bases respectively, with 8 bases between them. The CDR3 covers 13 residues. CDR1 is MNHNY, CDR2 SVGAGI, per germline (reference sequence). The CDR3 coding sequence is TGTGCCAGCAGACAGGTGGACACCGGGGAGCTGTTTTTT. Protein product: CASRQVDTGELFF.

This chain links TRBV9 with TRBJ2-5, with 9 bases that match TRBD2. TRBJ2-7 explains the end of the DNA better; the J call may be wrong. The CDR3 runs 16 residues. In germline, CDR1 is SGDLS, CDR2 YYNGEE. CDR3 sequence (DNA): TGTGCCAGCAGCGTAGGGCTGCGGGAGGGCGTCTACGAGCAGTACTTC. As protein: CASSVGLREGVYEQYF.

The chain carries TRBV11-3 and TRBJ2-7; 9 nucleotides align to TRBD2. The CDR3 spans 13 residues. V was clipped by 4 bases and J by 12 bases; unmatched bases: 10. The V gene's germline CDR1 is SGHNT and CDR2 YENEEA. The CDR3 DNA follows: TGTGCCAGCAGCTCAAACAATCCGGGACTAGCGTACTTC. The encoded protein is CASSSNNPGLAYF.

The V gene is TRBV19, the J gene TRBJ1-2; possible D gene TRBD1, 6 bases. CDR3 length: 15 amino acids. Germline-derived CDR1 and CDR2 are LNHDA and SQIVND (reference sequence). V shed 0 bases and J shed 5 bases, with 13 bases lying between them. Written as DNA, the CDR3 is TGTGCCAGTAGTATAGATCTAGGACAGACTTATGGCTACACCTTC. It encodes CASSIDLGQTYGYTF.

The rearrangement links TRBV11-2 to TRBJ1-2; D is undetermined. Trimming cost V 5 bases and J 10 bases, with 11 bases left between them. CDR1 and CDR2 from the germline V gene are SGHAT and FQNNGV. This CDR3 is built from 11 residues. Here the CDR3 DNA reads TGTGCCAGCAGCCCGTCACTCGACTACACCTTC. Residues: CASSPSLDYTF.

This chain links TRBV6-6 with TRBJ2-7; tentative D call: TRBD2 (5 bases). V dropped 2 bases and J dropped 6 bases, with 17 bases sitting between them. CDR3 length: 15 residues. CDR1 and CDR2 from the germline V gene are MNHNY and SVGAGI (reference sequence). CDR3 sequence reads: CASSYLKEVLGEQYF. In DNA, the CDR3 is TGTGCCAGCAGTTACCTTAAGGAGGTCCTTGGCGAGCAGTACTTC.

The J gene is TRBJ2-2, the V gene TRBV18, with 9 nucleotides matching TRBD1. This CDR3 has 15 amino acids. The J segment lost 5 bases and the V segment lost 3 bases, leaving 4 bases of the junction unmatched. The germline V gene encodes CDR1 KGHSH and CDR2 LQKENI. The CDR3 loop reads CASSPGQGKTGELFF. CDR3 nucleotides: TGTGCCAGCTCACCGGGACAGGGCAAAACCGGGGAGCTGTTTTTT.

CDR3 in amino acids: CASSSNPQGSTDTQYF. The CDR3 DNA is TGTGCCAGCAGTTCCAACCCACAGGGGTCCACAGATACGCAGTATTTT. This chain links TRBV28 with TRBJ2-3; TRBD1 matches 7 bases. With 4 bases clipped from V and 2 bases from J, the junction kept 9 bases outside the gene matches. CDR1 and CDR2 (germline): MDHEN, SYDVKM. This CDR3 has 16 amino acids.

This clone was seen more than once but under ten times. This sequence joins TRBV4-1 and TRBJ2-1; maybe TRBD1 (5 bases). The CDR3 consists of 15 residues. Germline lookup yields CDR1 MGHRA and CDR2 YSYEKL. The V and J ends lost 0 bases and 3 bases respectively, with 9 bases between them. CDR3 in DNA: TGCGCCAGCAGCCAAGAGGGGCGTGACTACAATGAGCAGTTCTTC. This encodes CASSQEGRDYNEQFF.

This clone was counted a few times. The chain joins TRBV19 to TRBJ2-7; no clear D gene. CDR1 and CDR2 from the germline V gene are LNHDA and SQIVND (reference sequence). This CDR3 is 13 amino acids long. Trimming took 10 bases from V and 4 from J, leaving 17 bases between them. The CDR3 reads CATAESSGYEQYF. DNA of the CDR3: TGTGCCACCGCCGAGTCCTCGGGTTACGAGCAGTACTTC.

The chain couples TRBV7-8 to TRBJ2-5, with 13 bases aligning to TRBD2. Germline lookup yields CDR1 SGHVS and CDR2 FQNEAQ. The junction had 7 bases not matched to a gene; V was cut back by 5 bases and J by 4 bases. The length of the CDR3 is 16 residues. The CDR3 nucleotides are TGTGCCAGCAGCCCGACTAGCGGGAGGTCGGGAGAGACCCAGTACTTC. This gives the protein CASSPTSGRSGETQYF.

CDR3 sequence (DNA): TGTGCCAGCAGTTACTCCGGCCAGGTAGATCAGCCCCAGCATTTT. Amino acids: CASSYSGQVDQPQHF. The chain joins TRBV6-5 to TRBJ1-5; D unresolved. The CDR3 runs to 15 residues. The V and J ends lost 0 bases and 5 bases respectively, with 11 bases between them. Germline V CDR1 and CDR2: MNHEY, SVGAGI.

Notes on this clone: This sample also contains other DNA sequences that code for the same CDR3. The V gene is TRBV29-1, the J gene TRBJ2-7; maybe TRBD1 (5 bases). The CDR3 sequence is 14 residues long. The V end was cut by 8 bases, the J end by 1 base, with 18 bases between. The germline gives CDR1 SQVTM, CDR2 ANQGSEA. The CDR3 region is CSIYMGLPSYEQYF. The CDR3 DNA is TGCAGCATTTACATGGGGCTACCATCCTACGAGCAGTACTTC.

This clone showed up just a few times. The V gene is TRBV12-5, the J gene TRBJ1-5; TRBD1 matches 7 bases. The V and J ends lost 6 bases and 5 bases, in that order; junction bases with no gene match: 4. CDR3 length equals 13 residues. From germline, CDR1 is LGHNT and CDR2 FRNRAP. CDR3 coding DNA: TGTGCTAGTGGCCAGGGGGAAGATCAGCCCCAGCATTTT. It specifies CASGQGEDQPQHF.

The rearrangement uses TRBV6-1 and TRBJ1-2, with D unclear. The V end lost 5 bases, the J end lost 0 bases, and 7 bases lay between the germline ends. CDR1 and CDR2 from the germline V gene are MNHNS and SASEGT. This CDR3 comprises 13 residues. CDR3 coding DNA: TGTGCCAGCAGTCGGGTAACTAACTATGGCTACACCTTC. Protein sequence: CASSRVTNYGYTF.

This chain connects TRBV5-1 to TRBJ2-1, with 7 bases aligning to TRBD1. This CDR3 spans 14 amino acids. With V trimmed by 4 bases and J by 3 bases, 4 bases remained unmatched. The germline V gene has CDR1 SGHRS and CDR2 YFSETQ. CDR3 region: CASSPGTDYNEQFF. CDR3 bases: TGCGCCAGCAGCCCCGGGACAGACTACAATGAGCAGTTCTTC.

The sample holds one count of this clone. The rearrangement joins TRBV28 to TRBJ2-7; 9 nucleotides line up with TRBD2. The length of the CDR3 is 17 residues. V gave up 4 bases and J gave up 1 base; unmatched junction bases: 11. Looked up from germline, CDR1 is MDHEN and CDR2 is SYDVKM. CDR3 nucleotide sequence: TGTGCCAGCAGTTCCCATCCCCCGGGACTAGCTTCCTACGAGCAGTACTTC. This sequence encodes CASSSHPPGLASYEQYF.

V is TRBV28 and J is TRBJ2-7; 10 positions match TRBD2. With V trimmed by 5 bases and J by 4 bases, 8 bases remained unmatched. The CDR3 runs 15 residues. Germline assignment: CDR1 MDHEN and CDR2 SYDVKM. DNA for the CDR3: TGTGCCAGCAGTGCCTGGGGTAGCGGGAGGTACGAGCAGTACTTC. This codes for CASSAWGSGRYEQYF.

The chain recombines TRBV11-2 with TRBJ2-7; D unresolved. CDR1 is SGHAT, CDR2 FQNNGV, per germline. The V and J ends lost 0 bases and 5 bases respectively, with 8 bases between them. The CDR3 runs 13 residues. The CDR3 coding sequence is TGTGCCAGCAGCTTAGACACTGTCCACGAGCAGTACTTC. It is translated as CASSLDTVHEQYF.

This chain connects TRBV9 to TRBJ1-2; TRBD1 matches at 7 bases. The CDR3 has 15 residues. Germline values: CDR1 SGDLS, CDR2 YYNGEE. V shed 4 bases and J 5 bases; nucleotides not matched to a gene: 11. The CDR3, as DNA: TGTGCCAGCAGCCCATCCGGGACAGTTCGATATGGCTACACCTTC. It encodes CASSPSGTVRYGYTF.

The J gene is TRBJ2-6, the V gene TRBV4-2; 8 bases are shared with TRBD2. Germline V CDR1 and CDR2: LGHNA, YNFKEQ. The trim removed 3 bases at V and 3 bases at J, leaving 10 bases unmatched. CDR3 size: 18 residues. The CDR3 here is CASSHPTGGKGGANVLTF. Written as DNA, the CDR3 is TGTGCCAGCAGCCATCCCACGGGGGGGAAAGGTGGGGCCAACGTCCTGACTTTC.

The V call is TRBV7-9, the J call TRBJ2-1; the D gene is possibly TRBD2 (6 bases). Between the trimmed V and J ends, which lost 2 bases and 15 bases, there was a span of 14 bases. CDR3 size: 12 residues. In germline, CDR1 is SEHNR, CDR2 FQNEAQ (reference sequence). The CDR3 sequence: CASSLNRAGRFF. DNA of the CDR3: TGTGCCAGCAGCTTAAATCGGGCCGGGAGGTTCTTC.

This chain links TRBV4-1 with TRBJ2-7, with 7 bases aligning to TRBD2. The germline CDR1 and CDR2 sequences are MGHRA and YSYEKL. The CDR3 is made up of 14 amino acids. The V segment lost 1 base and the J segment 4 bases; nucleotides outside the gene matches: 4. The CDR3 sequence is CASSQVRGGYEQYF. The CDR3, as DNA: TGCGCCAGCAGCCAAGTACGCGGGGGTTACGAGCAGTACTTC.

This clone was seen a few times. The chain links TRBV5-4 to TRBJ1-1; possible D gene TRBD1, 5 bases. The germline V gene has CDR1 SGHNT and CDR2 YYREEE (reference sequence). V was trimmed by 3 bases and J by 3 bases, leaving 15 bases between them. This CDR3 contains 15 residues. In nucleotides, the CDR3 is TGTGCCAGCAGCTCCAAAGACGCAGGGTACACTGAAGCTTTCTTT. Translation: CASSSKDAGYTEAFF.